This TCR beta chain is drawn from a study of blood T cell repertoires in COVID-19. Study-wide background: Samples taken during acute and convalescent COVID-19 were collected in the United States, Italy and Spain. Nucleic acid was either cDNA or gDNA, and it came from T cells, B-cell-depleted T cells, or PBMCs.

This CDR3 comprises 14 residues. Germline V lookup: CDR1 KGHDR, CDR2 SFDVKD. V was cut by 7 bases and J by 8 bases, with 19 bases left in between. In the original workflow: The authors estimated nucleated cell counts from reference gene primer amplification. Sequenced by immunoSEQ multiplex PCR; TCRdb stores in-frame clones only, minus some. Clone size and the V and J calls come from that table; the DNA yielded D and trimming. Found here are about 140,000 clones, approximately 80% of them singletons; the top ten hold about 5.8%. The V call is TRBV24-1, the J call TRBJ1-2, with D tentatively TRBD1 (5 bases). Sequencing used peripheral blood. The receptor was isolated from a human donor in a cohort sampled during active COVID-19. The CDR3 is CATSPGGRTFGYTF. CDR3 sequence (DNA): TGTGCCACCAGCCCCGGGGGTAGGACGTTCGGCTACACCTTC.